This T cell receptor beta chain is from a study of T cells in Graves' hyperthyroidism and ophthalmopathy. RNA transcripts yielded amplified TCR beta CDR3 regions. An initial round of RT-PCR targeting the TCR CDR3 relied on the HTBI primer set. TCRdb independently ran MiXCR on the multiplex PCR reads; one entry per CDR3 protein. The sample comprises hundreds of thousands of distinct CDR3 sequences, 16% of which are singletons, and more than 3% rests with the top ten. The CDR3 sequence is 16 residues long. Trimming shortened V by 0 bases and J by 4 bases, and 16 bases separated the two germline ends. Per germline, CDR1 MNHEY and CDR2 SVGAGI. There are many counts of this clonotype.

The specimen sequenced was blood. This sequence originates from a woman between 40 and 55 years old with Graves' ophthalmopathy. The chain links TRBV6-5 to TRBJ2-7; D is perhaps TRBD2 (5 bases). CDR3 sequence (DNA): TGTGCCAGCAGTTACTCCGGGAAGGTCCCCCATTACGAGCAGTACTTC. Translated: CASSYSGKVPHYEQYF.